The clone carrying this TCR beta chain was counted ten times or more. Its antigen is still unknown. This sample is part of a study of identical twins. Findings and limits, study-wide: Cross-sectional statistical analysis was relied on for the conclusions, without the same donors being followed.

The CDR3 is 12 amino acids. V was shortened by 6 bases and J by 7 bases, with 12 bases between the two germline ends. TCRdb itself ran the 5' RACE reads through MiXCR, one entry per CDR3 protein. This sample has some 730,000 distinct CDR3 sequences; around a sixth occur once, and the top ten carry roughly 13%. A further study also used this sample, focusing on T cells expressing NK-cell markers. That source notes: Serological testing identified most of the eight sequenced donors as HCMV-seropositive and one as seronegative. T cells sorted in several experiments were restricted to alpha-beta TCR T cells by an anti-gamma-delta TCR antibody. Certain NKG2C+ T cell clones were expanded, and their HCMV specificity remained unclear.

Source material: PBMCs. This TCR derives from a woman between 18 and 29 years old in good health. This rearrangement joins TRBV12-3 or TRBV12-4 to TRBJ1-1; unclear D gene. In DNA, the CDR3 is TGTGCCAGCAGATATACCGTAGGTGAAGCTTTCTTT. It encodes CASRYTVGEAFF.